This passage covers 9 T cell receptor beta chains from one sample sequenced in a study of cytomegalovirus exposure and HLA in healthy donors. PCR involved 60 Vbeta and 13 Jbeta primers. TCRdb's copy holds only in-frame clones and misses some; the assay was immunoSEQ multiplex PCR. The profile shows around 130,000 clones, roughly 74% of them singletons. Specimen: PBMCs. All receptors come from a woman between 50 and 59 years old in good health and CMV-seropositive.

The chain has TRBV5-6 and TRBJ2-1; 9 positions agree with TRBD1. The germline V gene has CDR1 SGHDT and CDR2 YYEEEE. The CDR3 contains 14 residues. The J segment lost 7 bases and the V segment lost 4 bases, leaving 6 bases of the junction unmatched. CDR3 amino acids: CASSPPGQGNEQFF. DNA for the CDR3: TGTGCCAGCAGCCCACCGGGACAGGGAAATGAGCAGTTCTTC.

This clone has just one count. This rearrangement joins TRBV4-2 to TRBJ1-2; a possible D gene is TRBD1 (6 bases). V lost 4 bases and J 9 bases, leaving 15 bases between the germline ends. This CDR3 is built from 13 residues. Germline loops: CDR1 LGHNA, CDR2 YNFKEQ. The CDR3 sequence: CASSRGPDTSYTF. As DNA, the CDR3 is TGTGCCAGCAGCCGGGGGCCGGACACAAGCTACACCTTC.

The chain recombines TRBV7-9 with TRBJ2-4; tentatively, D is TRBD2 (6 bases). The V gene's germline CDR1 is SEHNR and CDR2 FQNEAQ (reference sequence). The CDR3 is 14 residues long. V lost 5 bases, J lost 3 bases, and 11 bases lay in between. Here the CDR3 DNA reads TGTGCCAGCAGCCGAGCGGAGGGCAAAAACATTCAGTACTTC. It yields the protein CASSRAEGKNIQYF.

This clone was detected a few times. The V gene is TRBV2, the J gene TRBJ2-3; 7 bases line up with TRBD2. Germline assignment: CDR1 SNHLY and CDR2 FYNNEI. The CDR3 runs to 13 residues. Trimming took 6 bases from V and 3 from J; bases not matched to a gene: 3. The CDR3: CASSERETDTQYF. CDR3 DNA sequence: TGTGCCAGCAGCGAGCGGGAAACAGATACGCAGTATTTT.

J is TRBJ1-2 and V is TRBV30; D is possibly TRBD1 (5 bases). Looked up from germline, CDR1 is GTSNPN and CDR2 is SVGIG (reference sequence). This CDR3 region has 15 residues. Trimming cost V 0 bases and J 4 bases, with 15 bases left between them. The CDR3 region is CAWSVQVGFAYGYTF. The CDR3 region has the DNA TGTGCCTGGAGTGTACAGGTTGGGTTTGCCTATGGCTACACCTTC. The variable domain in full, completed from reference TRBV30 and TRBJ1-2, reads SQTIHQWPATLVQPVGSPLSLECTVEGTSNPNLYWYRQAAGRGLQLLFYSVGIGQISSEVPQNLSASRPQDRQFILSSKKLLLSDSGFYLCAWSVQVGFAYGYTFGSGTRLTVV.

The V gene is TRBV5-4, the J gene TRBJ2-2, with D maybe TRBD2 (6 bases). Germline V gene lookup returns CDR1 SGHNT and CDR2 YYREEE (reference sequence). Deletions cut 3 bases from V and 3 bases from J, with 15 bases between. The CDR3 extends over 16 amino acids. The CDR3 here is CASSSGRQRDTGELFF. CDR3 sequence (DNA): TGTGCCAGCAGCTCAGGACGACAGCGGGACACCGGGGAGCTGTTTTTT.

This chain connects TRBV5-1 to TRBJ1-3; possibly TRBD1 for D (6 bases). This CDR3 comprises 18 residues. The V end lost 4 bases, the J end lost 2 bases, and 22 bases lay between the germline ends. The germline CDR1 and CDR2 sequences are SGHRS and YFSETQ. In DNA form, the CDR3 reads TGCGCCAGCAGCCCTAGACCGACAGGCGAAGTAGCTGGAAACACCATATATTTT. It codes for CASSPRPTGEVAGNTIYF.

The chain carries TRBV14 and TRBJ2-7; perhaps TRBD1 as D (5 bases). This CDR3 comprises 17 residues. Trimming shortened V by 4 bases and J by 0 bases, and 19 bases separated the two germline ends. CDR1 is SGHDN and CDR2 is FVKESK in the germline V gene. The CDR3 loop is CASSLSLTDSYSYEQYF. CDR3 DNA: TGTGCCAGCAGCCTTTCCCTTACCGACAGCTACTCCTACGAGCAGTACTTC.

DNA for the CDR3: TGTGCCAGCAGCCCCCTCCGTCAGCCCCAGCATTTT. Translated, it gives CASSPLRQPQHF. The V call is TRBV2, the J call TRBJ1-5; D gene ambiguous. Germline V gene sequence: CDR1 SNHLY, CDR2 FYNNEI. Trimming pared 6 bases from V and 6 bases from J, leaving 9 bases between. There are 12 residues in the CDR3.